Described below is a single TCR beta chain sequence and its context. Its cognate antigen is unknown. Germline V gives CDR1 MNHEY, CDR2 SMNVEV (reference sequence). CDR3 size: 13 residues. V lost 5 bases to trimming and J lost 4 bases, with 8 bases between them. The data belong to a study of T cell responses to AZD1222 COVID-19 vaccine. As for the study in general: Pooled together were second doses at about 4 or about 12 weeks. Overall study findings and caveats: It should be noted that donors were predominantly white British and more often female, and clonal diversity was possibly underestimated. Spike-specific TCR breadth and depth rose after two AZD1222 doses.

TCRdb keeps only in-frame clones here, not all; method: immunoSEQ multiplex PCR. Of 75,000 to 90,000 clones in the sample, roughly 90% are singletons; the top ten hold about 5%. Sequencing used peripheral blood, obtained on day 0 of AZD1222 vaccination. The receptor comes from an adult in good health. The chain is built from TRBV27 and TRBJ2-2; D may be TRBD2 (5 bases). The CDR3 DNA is TGTGCCAGCAGTGTTGAGGGCACCGGGGAGCTGTTTTTT. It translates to CASSVEGTGELFF.